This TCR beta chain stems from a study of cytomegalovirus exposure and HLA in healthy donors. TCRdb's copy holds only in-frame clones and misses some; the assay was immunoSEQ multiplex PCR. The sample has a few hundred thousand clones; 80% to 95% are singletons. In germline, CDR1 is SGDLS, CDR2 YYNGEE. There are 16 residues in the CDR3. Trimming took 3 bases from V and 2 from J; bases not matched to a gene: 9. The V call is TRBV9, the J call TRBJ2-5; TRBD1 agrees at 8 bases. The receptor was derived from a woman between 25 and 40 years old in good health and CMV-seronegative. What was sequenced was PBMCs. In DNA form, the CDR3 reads TGTGCCAGCAGCGATCCCCGGACAGGGACTCAAGAGACCCAGTACTTC. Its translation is CASSDPRTGTQETQYF.